This TCR beta chain was profiled in a study of CD8 T cells in Susac syndrome. Study-wide results and caveats: As the study acknowledged, the number of individuals who were part of its TCR sequencing and HLA analysis was relatively small.

With regard to this clonotype: Its antigen is undetermined.

Reverse transcription used roughly 0.45 to 1 ug RNA and random hexamers. TCRdb re-derived calls from the immunoSEQ multiplex PCR reads in MiXCR, one entry per CDR3 protein. This sample has 300,000 to 350,000 distinct CDR3 sequences; about 92% occur once, and the top ten carry more than 0.06%. Trimming took 5 bases from V and 1 from J, leaving 14 bases between them. This CDR3 has 15 amino acids. In contrast to the negatively isolated CD8+ and CD4+ T cells, TEMRA cells were FACS-enriched. The rearrangement uses TRBV12-3 or TRBV12-4 and TRBJ1-1; possible D gene TRBD1, 5 bases. Sequenced sample: CD4+ T cells from PBMCs. This receptor was identified in a human donor with multiple sclerosis. In nucleotides, the CDR3 is TGTGCCAGCAGTCCTGCGAGGAGGGGGAACACTGAAGCTTTCTTT. It encodes CASSPARRGNTEAFF.